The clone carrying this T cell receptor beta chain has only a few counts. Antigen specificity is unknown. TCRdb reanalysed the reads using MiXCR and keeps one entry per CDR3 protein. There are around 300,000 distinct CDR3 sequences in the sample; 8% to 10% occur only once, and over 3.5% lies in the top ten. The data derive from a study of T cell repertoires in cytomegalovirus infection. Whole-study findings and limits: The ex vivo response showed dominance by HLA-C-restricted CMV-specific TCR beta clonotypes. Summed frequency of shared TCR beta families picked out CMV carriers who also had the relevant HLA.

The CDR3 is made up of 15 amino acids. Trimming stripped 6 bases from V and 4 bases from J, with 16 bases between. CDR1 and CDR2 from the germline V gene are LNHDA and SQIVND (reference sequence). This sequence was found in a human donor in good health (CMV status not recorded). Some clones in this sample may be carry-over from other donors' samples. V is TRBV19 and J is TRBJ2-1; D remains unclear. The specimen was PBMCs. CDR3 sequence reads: CASSSSRLQYNEQFF. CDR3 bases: TGTGCCAGTAGCTCCTCGCGACTTCAGTACAATGAGCAGTTCTTC.